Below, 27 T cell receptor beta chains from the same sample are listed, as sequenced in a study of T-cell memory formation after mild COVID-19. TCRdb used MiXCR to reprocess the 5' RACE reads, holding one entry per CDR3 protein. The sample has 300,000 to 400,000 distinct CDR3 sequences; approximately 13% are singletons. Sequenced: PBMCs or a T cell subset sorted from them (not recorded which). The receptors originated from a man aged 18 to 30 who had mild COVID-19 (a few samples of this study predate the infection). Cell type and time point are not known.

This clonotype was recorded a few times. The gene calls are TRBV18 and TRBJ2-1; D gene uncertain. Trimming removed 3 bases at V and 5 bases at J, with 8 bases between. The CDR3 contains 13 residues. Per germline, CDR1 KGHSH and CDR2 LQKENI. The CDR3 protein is CASSPDLNNEQFF. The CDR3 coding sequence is TGTGCCAGCTCACCCGACTTGAACAATGAGCAGTTCTTC. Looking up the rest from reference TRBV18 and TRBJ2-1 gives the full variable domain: NAGVMQNPRHLVRRRGQEARLRCSPMKGHSHVYWYRQLPEEGLKFMVYLQKENIIDESGMPKERFSAEFPKEGPSILRIQQVVRGDSAAYFCASSPDLNNEQFFGPGTRLTVL.

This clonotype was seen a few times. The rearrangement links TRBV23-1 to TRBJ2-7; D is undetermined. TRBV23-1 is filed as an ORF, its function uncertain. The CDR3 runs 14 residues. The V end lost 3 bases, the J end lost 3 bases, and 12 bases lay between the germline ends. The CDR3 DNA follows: TGCGCCAGCAGTCAGCGCAGGTTAAACTACGAGCAGTACGTC. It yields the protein CASSQRRLNYEQYV.

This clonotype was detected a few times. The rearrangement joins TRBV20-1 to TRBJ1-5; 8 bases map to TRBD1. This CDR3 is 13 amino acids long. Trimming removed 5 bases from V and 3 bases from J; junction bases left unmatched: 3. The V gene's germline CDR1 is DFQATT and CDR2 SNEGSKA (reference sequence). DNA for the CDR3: TGCAGTGCTCAGACAGGGGTCAATCAGCCCCAGCATTTT. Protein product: CSAQTGVNQPQHF.

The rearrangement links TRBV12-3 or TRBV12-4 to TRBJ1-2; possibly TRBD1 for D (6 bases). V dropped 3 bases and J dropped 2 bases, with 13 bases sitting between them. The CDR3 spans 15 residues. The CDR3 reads CASSFSTGLNYGYTF. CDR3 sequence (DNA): TGTGCCAGCAGTTTTAGTACAGGGTTGAACTATGGCTACACCTTC.

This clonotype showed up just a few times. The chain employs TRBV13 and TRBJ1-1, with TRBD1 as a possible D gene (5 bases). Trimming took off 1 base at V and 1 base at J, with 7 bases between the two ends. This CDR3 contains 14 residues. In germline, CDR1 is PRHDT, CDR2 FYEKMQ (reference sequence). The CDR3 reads CASSLEGRNTEAFF. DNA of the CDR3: TGTGCCAGCAGCTTAGAGGGGAGGAACACTGAAGCTTTCTTT.

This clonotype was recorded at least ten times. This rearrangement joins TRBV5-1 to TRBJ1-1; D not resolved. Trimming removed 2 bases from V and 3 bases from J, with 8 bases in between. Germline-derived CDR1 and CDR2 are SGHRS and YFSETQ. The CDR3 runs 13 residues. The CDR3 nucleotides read TGCGCCAGCAGCTTCGGTGGATACACTGAAGCTTTCTTT. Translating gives CASSFGGYTEAFF.

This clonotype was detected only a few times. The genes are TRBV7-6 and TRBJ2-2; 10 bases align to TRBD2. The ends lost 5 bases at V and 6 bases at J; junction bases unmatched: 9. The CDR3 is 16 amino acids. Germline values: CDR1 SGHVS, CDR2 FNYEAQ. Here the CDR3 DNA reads TGTGCCAGCAGCAAAACTAGCGGGGAACCGGCCGGGGAGCTGTTTTTT. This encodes CASSKTSGEPAGELFF.

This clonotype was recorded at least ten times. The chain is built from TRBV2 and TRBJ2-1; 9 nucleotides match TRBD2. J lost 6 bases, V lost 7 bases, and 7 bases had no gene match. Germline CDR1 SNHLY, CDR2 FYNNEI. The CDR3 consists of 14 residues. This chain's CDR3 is CASNLAGTGNEQFF. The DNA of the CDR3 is TGTGCCAGCAATCTAGCGGGGACGGGCAATGAGCAGTTCTTC. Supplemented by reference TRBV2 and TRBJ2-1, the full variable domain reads EPEVTQTPSHQVTQMGQEVILRCVPISNHLYFYWYRQILGQKVEFLVSFYNNEISEKSEIFDDQFSVERPDGSNFTLKIRSTKLEDSAMYFCASNLAGTGNEQFFGPGTRLTVL.

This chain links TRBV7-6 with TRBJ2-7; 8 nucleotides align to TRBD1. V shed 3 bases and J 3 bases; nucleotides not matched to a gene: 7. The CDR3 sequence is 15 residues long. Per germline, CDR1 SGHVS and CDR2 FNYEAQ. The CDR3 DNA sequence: TGTGCCAGCAGCTTCACCGGGACAGGAGGCTACGAGCAGTACTTC. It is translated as CASSFTGTGGYEQYF.

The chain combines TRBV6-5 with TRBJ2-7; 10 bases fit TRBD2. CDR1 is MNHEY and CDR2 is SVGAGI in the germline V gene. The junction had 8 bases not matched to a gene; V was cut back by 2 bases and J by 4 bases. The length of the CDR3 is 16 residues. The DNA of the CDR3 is TGTGCCAGCAGTTACGAGCGGGGGGGAACCATATACGAGCAGTACTTC. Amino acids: CASSYERGGTIYEQYF.

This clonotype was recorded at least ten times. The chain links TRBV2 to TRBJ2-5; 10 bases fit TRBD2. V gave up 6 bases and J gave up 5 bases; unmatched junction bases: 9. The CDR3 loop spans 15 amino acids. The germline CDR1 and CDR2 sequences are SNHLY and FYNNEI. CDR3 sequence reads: CASSLGLARGETQYF. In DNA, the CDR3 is TGTGCCAGCAGCCTGGGACTAGCGAGAGGGGAGACCCAGTACTTC.

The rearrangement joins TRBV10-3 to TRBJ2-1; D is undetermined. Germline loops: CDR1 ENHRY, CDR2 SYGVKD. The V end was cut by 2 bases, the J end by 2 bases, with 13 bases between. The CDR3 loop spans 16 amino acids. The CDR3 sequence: CAISEGPPSAYNEQFF. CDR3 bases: TGTGCCATCAGTGAGGGTCCACCAAGCGCCTACAATGAGCAGTTCTTC.

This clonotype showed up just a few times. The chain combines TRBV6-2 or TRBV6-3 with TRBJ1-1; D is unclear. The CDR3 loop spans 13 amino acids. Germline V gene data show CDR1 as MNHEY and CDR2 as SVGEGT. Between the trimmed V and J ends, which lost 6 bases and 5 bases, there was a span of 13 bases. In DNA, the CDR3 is TGTGCCAGCAGCCACTCGTCGGAGACTGAAGCTTTCTTT. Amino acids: CASSHSSETEAFF.

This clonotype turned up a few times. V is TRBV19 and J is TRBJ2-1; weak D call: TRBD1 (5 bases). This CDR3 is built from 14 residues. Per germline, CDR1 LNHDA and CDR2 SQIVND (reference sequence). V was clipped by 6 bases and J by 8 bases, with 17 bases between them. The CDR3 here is CASSRHRSDDEQFF. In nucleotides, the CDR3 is TGTGCCAGTAGCCGCCACAGGAGCGACGATGAGCAGTTCTTC.

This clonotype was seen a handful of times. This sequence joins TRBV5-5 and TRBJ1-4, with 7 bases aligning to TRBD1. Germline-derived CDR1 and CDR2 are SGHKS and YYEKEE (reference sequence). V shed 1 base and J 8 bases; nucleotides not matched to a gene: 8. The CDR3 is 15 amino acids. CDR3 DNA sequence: TGTGCCAGCAGCTTGTGGGACAGAACCAGAGAAAAACTGTTTTTT. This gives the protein CASSLWDRTREKLFF.

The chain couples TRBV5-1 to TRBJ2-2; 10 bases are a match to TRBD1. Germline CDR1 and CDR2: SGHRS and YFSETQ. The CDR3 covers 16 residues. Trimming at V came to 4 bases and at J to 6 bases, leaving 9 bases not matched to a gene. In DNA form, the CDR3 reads TGCGCCAGCAGCACTGTTTGGACAGGGGGATCCGGGGAGCTGTTTTTT. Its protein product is CASSTVWTGGSGELFF. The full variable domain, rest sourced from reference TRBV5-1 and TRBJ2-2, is KAGVTQTPRYLIKTRGQQVTLSCSPISGHRSVSWYQQTPGQGLQFLFEYFSETQRNKGNFPGRFSGRQFSNSRSEMNVSTLELGDSALYLCASSTVWTGGSGELFFGEGSRLTVL.

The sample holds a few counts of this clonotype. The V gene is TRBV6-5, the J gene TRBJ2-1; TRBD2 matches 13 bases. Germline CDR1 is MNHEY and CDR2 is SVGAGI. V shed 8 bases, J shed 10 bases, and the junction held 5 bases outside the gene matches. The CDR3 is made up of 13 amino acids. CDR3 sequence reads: CASWTSGGWEQFF. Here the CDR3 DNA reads TGTGCCAGCTGGACTAGCGGGGGTTGGGAGCAGTTCTTC.

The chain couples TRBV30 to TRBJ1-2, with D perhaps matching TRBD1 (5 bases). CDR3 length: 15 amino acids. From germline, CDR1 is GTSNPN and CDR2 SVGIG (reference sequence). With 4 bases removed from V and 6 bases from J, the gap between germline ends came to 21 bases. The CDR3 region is CAWILNRGSLDGYTF. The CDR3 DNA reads TGTGCCTGGATTCTCAACCGGGGCTCGTTGGATGGCTACACCTTC. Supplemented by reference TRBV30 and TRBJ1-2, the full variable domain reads SQTIHQWPATLVQPVGSPLSLECTVEGTSNPNLYWYRQAAGRGLQLLFYSVGIGQISSEVPQNLSASRPQDRQFILSSKKLLLSDSGFYLCAWILNRGSLDGYTFGSGTRLTVV.

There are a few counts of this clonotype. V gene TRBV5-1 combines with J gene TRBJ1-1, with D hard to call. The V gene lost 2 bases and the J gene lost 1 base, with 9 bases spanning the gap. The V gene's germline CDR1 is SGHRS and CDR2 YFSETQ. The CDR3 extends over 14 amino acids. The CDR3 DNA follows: TGCGCCAGCAGCTTTTCACCAGGGAACACTGAAGCTTTCTTT. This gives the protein CASSFSPGNTEAFF.

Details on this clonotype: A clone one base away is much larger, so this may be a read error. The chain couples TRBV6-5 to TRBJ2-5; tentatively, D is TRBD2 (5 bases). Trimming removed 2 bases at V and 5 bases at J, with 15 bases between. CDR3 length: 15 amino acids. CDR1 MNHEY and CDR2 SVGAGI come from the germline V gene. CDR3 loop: CASSYLGSEVETQYF. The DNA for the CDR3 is TGTGCCAGCAGTTACCTCGGTAGCGAGGTGGAGACCCAGTACTTC.

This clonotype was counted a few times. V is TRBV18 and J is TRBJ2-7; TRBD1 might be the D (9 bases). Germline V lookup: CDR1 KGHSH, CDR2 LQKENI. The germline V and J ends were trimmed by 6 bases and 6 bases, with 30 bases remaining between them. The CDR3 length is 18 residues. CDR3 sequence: CASSTRGGLRDREAEQYV. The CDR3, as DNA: TGTGCCAGCTCGACACGGGGGGGCCTCCGGGACAGGGAGGCCGAGCAGTACGTC.

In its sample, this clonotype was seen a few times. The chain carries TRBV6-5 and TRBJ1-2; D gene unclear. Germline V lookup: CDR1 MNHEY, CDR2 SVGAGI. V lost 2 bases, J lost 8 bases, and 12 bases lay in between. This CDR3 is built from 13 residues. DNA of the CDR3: TGTGCCAGCAGTTACGGTGAAACGTACGGCTACACCTTC. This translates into CASSYGETYGYTF.

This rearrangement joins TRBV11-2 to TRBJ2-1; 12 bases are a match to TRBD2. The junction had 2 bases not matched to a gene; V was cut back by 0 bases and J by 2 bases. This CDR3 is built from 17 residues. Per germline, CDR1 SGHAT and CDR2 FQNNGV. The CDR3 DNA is TGTGCCAGCAGCTTAGAGCTAGCGGGAGGGCCCTACAATGAGCAGTTCTTC. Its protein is CASSLELAGGPYNEQFF.

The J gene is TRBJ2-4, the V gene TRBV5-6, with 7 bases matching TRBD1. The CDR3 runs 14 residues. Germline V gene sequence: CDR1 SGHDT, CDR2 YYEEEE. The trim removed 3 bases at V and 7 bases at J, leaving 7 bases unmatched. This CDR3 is CASSSMGQRNIQYF. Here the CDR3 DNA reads TGTGCCAGCAGCTCGATGGGACAGAGGAACATTCAGTACTTC. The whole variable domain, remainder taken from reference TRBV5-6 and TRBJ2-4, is DAGVTQSPTHLIKTRGQQVTLRCSPKSGHDTVSWYQQALGQGPQFIFQYYEEEERQRGNFPDRFSGHQFPNYSSELNVNALLLGDSALYLCASSSMGQRNIQYFGAGTRLSVL.

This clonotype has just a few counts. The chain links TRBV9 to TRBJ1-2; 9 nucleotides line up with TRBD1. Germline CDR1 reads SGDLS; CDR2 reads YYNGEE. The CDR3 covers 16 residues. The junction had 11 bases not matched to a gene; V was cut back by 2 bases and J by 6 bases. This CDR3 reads CASSVLSPGQGDGYTF. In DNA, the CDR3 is TGTGCCAGCAGCGTCCTATCACCGGGACAGGGAGATGGCTACACCTTC.

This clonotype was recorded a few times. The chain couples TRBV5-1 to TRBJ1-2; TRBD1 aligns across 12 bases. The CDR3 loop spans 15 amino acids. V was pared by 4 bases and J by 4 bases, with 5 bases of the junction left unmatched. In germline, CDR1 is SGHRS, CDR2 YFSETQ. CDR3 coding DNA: TGCGCCAGCAGCCTGGGACAGGGGGCGCTCTATGGCTACACCTTC. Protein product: CASSLGQGALYGYTF. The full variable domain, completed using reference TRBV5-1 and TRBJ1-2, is KAGVTQTPRYLIKTRGQQVTLSCSPISGHRSVSWYQQTPGQGLQFLFEYFSETQRNKGNFPGRFSGRQFSNSRSEMNVSTLELGDSALYLCASSLGQGALYGYTFGSGTRLTVV.

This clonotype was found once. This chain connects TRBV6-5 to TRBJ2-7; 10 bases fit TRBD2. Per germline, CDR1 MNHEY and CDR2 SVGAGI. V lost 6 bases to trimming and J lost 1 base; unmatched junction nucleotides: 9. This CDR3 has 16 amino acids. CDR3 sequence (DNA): TGTGCCAGCAGCAGGAGCGGGGGGGTTTCTTCCTACGAGCAGTACTTC. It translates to CASSRSGGVSSYEQYF.